The entry below gives a single T cell receptor (beta chain) sequence along with its context. Data came from immunoSEQ multiplex PCR; TCRdb stores just in-frame clones and leaves some out. The sample records fewer than 250,000 clones, approximately 90% being singletons. Germline V lookup: CDR1 SGHTA, CDR2 FQGNSA. This CDR3 has 16 amino acids. Trimming left V 5 bases short and J 1 base short, with 17 bases between. The source of the sample is a study of blood T cell repertoires in COVID-19. Study background: Whether acute or convalescent, the COVID-19 samples came from the United States, Italy and Spain. Nucleic acid was either cDNA or gDNA, and it came from T cells, B-cell-depleted T cells, or PBMCs.

The J gene is TRBJ1-1, the V gene TRBV7-2; D may be TRBD1 (5 bases). Sequencing was performed on peripheral blood. The source is a man aged 45-65 years with acute or convalescent COVID-19. CDR3 DNA: TGTGCCAGCAGCCCCGGGACTAGGGATAGGAACACTGAAGCTTTCTTT. It yields the protein CASSPGTRDRNTEAFF.